One T cell receptor beta chain is described in this entry. The record originates from a study of blood T cell repertoires in COVID-19. On the study more broadly: The United States, Italy and Spain were the sources of the acute and convalescent COVID-19 samples. Sources were T cells, B-cell-depleted T cells, or PBMCs; the material itself was cDNA or gDNA.

Repertoires were generated with immunoSEQ multiplex PCR, while TCRdb's copy carries only in-frame clones and drops some. Of 220,000 or so clones in the sample, 90% were seen once. Those who participated ranged in age from roughly 18 to 100 years and resided in some 24 US areas. Cohort allocation depended upon clinical history that participants reported. The V segment lost 4 bases and the J segment 7 bases; nucleotides outside the gene matches: 9. This CDR3 contains 15 residues. Germline assignment: CDR1 SGHDN and CDR2 FVKESK. The chain links TRBV14 to TRBJ1-4; TRBD1 matches at 7 bases. The sample consisted of PBMCs or T cells enriched from blood (not recorded which). This clonotype was obtained from a man aged 25-45 years who had been exposed to COVID-19. The CDR3 spells CASSLNPRGSEKLFF. CDR3 nucleotides: TGTGCCAGCAGCCTCAACCCCAGGGGGAGTGAAAAACTGTTTTTT. The variable domain in full, with the rest retrieved from reference TRBV14 and TRBJ1-4, is EAGVTQFPSHSVIEKGQTVTLRCDPISGHDNLYWYRRVMGKEIKFLLHFVKESKQDESGMPNNRFLAERTGGTYSTLKVQPAELEDSGVYFCASSLNPRGSEKLFFGSGTQLSVL.